This T cell receptor (beta chain) was sequenced for a study of cytomegalovirus exposure and HLA in healthy donors. The PCR employed 60 Vbeta primers together with 13 Jbeta primers. The data were produced by immunoSEQ multiplex PCR, yet TCRdb's version contains in-frame clones alone and is incomplete. The table has around 230,000 clones, more than 70% seen once. The V and J ends lost 6 bases and 0 bases respectively, with 10 bases between them. Germline V gene data show CDR1 as SGHNT and CDR2 as YYREEE (reference sequence). The CDR3 runs to 14 residues. Details on this clone: Antigen unknown.

Study-level results: V- and J-gene trimming in TCR beta was tied to a missense DCLRE1C variant by an analysis performed later. There were around 160 TCR beta chains listed as cytomegalovirus-associated.

This clonotype was sampled from a boy aged 10-17 years in good health and CMV-seronegative. What was sequenced was PBMCs. The chain has TRBV5-4 and TRBJ2-1; a possible D gene is TRBD2 (5 bases). Here the CDR3 DNA reads TGTGCCAGCAACCCGGGGAGCTCCTACAATGAGCAGTTCTTC. Translating gives CASNPGSSYNEQFF. The full variable domain, in which reference TRBV5-4 and TRBJ2-1 provide the parts outside the CDR3, is ETGVTQSPTHLIKTRGQQVTLRCSSQSGHNTVSWYQQALGQGPQFIFQYYREEENGRGNFPPRFSGLQFPNYSSELNVNALELDDSALYLCASNPGSSYNEQFFGPGTRLTVL.